The next 15 T cell receptor beta chains were all read from a single sample in a study of T cells in Graves' hyperthyroidism and ophthalmopathy (dated 2019 in TCRdb). The library was prepared using multiplex PCR. Sequenced on an Illumina HiSeq 2000. Amplification of TCR beta CDR3 regions was carried out from RNA transcripts. A first-round RT-PCR of the TCR CDR3 used the HTBI primer set with the Qiagen OneStep RT-PCR kit. In TCRdb, the public reads were trimmed at Q25 with fastp and aligned with MiXCR, with productive beta chains retained. Each record represents a unique CDR3 protein, reported with the most common genes and DNA among its rows. This sample gives approximately 380,000 distinct CDR3 sequences in total; about 14% of them show up just once. The ten largest make up around 30% of the sample. Sample: blood. These receptors were obtained from a man between 50 and 59 years old with Graves' ophthalmopathy.

This clonotype was detected many times. The CDR3 here is CASSLVGGIPYEQYF. Written as DNA, the CDR3 is TGTGCCAGCAGTTTAGTAGGGGGAATCCCCTACGAGCAGTACTTC. The V gene is TRBV12-3 or TRBV12-4, the J gene TRBJ2-7, with D maybe TRBD1 (6 bases). This CDR3 region has 15 residues. V gave up 1 base and J gave up 2 bases, with 12 bases separating them.

This clonotype was counted many times. The chain has TRBV11-3 and TRBJ2-3; 12 bases are shared with TRBD2. J lost 5 bases, V lost 4 bases, and 10 bases had no gene match. The CDR3 extends over 17 amino acids. The V gene's germline CDR1 is SGHNT and CDR2 YENEEA. The CDR3 DNA follows: TGTGCCAGCAGCTCTCCGAGGACTAGCGGGAAACGAGATACGCAGTATTTT. Protein: CASSSPRTSGKRDTQYF.

The table lists this clonotype with a few counts. The chain is built from TRBV19 and TRBJ2-1, with TRBD2 matching 7 bases. Germline V CDR1 and CDR2: LNHDA, SQIVND (reference sequence). V lost 4 bases and J lost 12; bases outside the gene matches: 3. The CDR3 extends over 11 amino acids. CDR3 amino acids: CASSTGGGQFF. CDR3 nucleotides: TGTGCCAGTAGTACTGGGGGGGGGCAGTTCTTC.

The table lists this clonotype with a few counts. The chain couples TRBV6-2 or TRBV6-3 to TRBJ2-1; unclear D gene. The CDR3 totals 13 residues. The germline V gene encodes CDR1 MNHEY and CDR2 SVGEGT. V was shortened by 2 bases and J by 4 bases, with 6 bases between the two germline ends. CDR3 nucleotide sequence: TGTGCCAGCAGTTACCGCCCGTACAATGAGCAGTTCTTC. This encodes CASSYRPYNEQFF.

The J gene is TRBJ2-7, the V gene TRBV11-1, with TRBD2 matching 14 bases. The V gene end was trimmed by 6 bases and the J gene end by 3 bases; junction bases not matched to a gene: 13. This CDR3 is built from 18 residues. Germline V lookup: CDR1 SGHAT, CDR2 FQDESV (reference sequence). The CDR3 spells CASRKTGLAGVMYYEQYF. The CDR3 bases are TGTGCCAGCAGGAAAACGGGACTAGCGGGAGTTATGTACTACGAGCAGTACTTC. Based on the CDR3 plus reference TRBV11-1 and TRBJ2-7, the full variable domain is EAEVAQSPRYKITEKSQAVAFWCDPISGHATLYWYRQILGQGPELLVQFQDESVVDDSQLPKDRFSAERLKGVDSTLKIQPAELGDSAMYLCASRKTGLAGVMYYEQYFGPGTRLTVT.

The genes are TRBV20-1 and TRBJ2-3; 12 nucleotides line up with TRBD1. The CDR3 is 15 residues long. V lost 6 bases, J lost 4 bases, and 8 bases stayed unmatched. Per the germline V gene, CDR1 is DFQATT and CDR2 is SNEGSKA (reference sequence). The CDR3 nucleotides read TGCAGTGCATTGGGGACAGGGGGCATCTCAGATACGCAGTATTTT. Encoded protein: CSALGTGGISDTQYF.

This clonotype was seen repeatedly, ten times or more. V gene TRBV12-3 or TRBV12-4 combines with J gene TRBJ2-3; tentatively, D is TRBD2 (6 bases). Trimming shortened V by 6 bases and J by 2 bases, and 15 bases separated the two germline ends. CDR3 size: 15 residues. Here the CDR3 reads CASSQMGLHTDTQYF. CDR3 nucleotide sequence: TGTGCCAGCAGCCAAATGGGACTTCACACAGATACGCAGTATTTT.

This chain connects TRBV20-1 to TRBJ2-3; D uncertain. The V end lost 0 bases, the J end lost 7 bases, and 11 bases lay between the germline ends. The CDR3 runs to 13 residues. Germline loops: CDR1 DFQATT, CDR2 SNEGSKA (reference sequence). CDR3 DNA: TGCAGTGCTAGAGATCACGTGTTGCATACGCAGTATTTT. It specifies CSARDHVLHTQYF.

This clonotype was counted ten times or more. The chain couples TRBV20-1 to TRBJ1-4; tentative D call: TRBD1 (6 bases). CDR3 size: 13 residues. The V and J ends lost 6 bases and 6 bases respectively, with 14 bases between them. From germline, CDR1 is DFQATT and CDR2 SNEGSKA (reference sequence). The CDR3 DNA reads as TGCAGTGCCGGGGGGCAGATGGATGAAAAACTGTTTTTT. Protein: CSAGGQMDEKLFF.

The chain is built from TRBV6-9 and TRBJ2-4; TRBD2 aligns across 8 bases. With V trimmed by 6 bases and J by 3 bases, 13 bases remained unmatched. CDR1 is MNHGY, CDR2 SVAAGI, per germline. This CDR3 region has 17 residues. The chain's CDR3 is CASSYGGAQTLKNIQYF. DNA of the CDR3: TGTGCCAGCAGCTACGGGGGGGCTCAAACACTCAAAAACATTCAGTACTTC.

This clonotype was picked up many times. The chain carries TRBV2 and TRBJ2-7; TRBD2 matches at 7 bases. Germline lookup yields CDR1 SNHLY and CDR2 FYNNEI. The ends lost 4 bases at V and 7 bases at J; junction bases unmatched: 7. This CDR3 is built from 13 residues. CDR3 coding DNA: TGTGCCAGCAGTGGGCGGGAGCGGGGAGAGCAGTACTTC. This gives the protein CASSGRERGEQYF.

The V call is TRBV20-1, the J call TRBJ2-7; 12 bases line up with TRBD2. From germline, CDR1 is DFQATT and CDR2 SNEGSKA (reference sequence). V was clipped by 4 bases and J by 4 bases; unmatched bases: 14. CDR3 length: 17 amino acids. CDR3 sequence: CSANPGLAGEGPYEQYF. CDR3 sequence (DNA): TGCAGTGCTAATCCGGGACTAGCGGGCGAAGGGCCATACGAGCAGTACTTC.

At least ten counts were recorded for this clonotype. The DNA of the CDR3 is TGTGCCAGCAGCACTTGGACTAGCGCGTTATCCTACGAGCAGTACTTC. It translates to CASSTWTSALSYEQYF. This chain joins TRBV11-2 and TRBJ2-7; 9 positions agree with TRBD2. Germline values: CDR1 SGHAT, CDR2 FQNNGV. This CDR3 spans 16 amino acids. With V trimmed by 5 bases and J by 1 base, 9 bases remained unmatched.

This clonotype was seen at least ten times. V is TRBV12-3 or TRBV12-4 and J is TRBJ2-1; TRBD1 is a possible D gene (5 bases). The CDR3 is made up of 16 amino acids. V shed 1 base and J shed 3 bases, with 13 bases lying between them. Written as DNA, the CDR3 is TGTGCCAGCAGTTTAGGCCAGGGAAGGCACTACAATGAGCAGTTCTTC. Its protein is CASSLGQGRHYNEQFF.

This clonotype was observed many times. The junction shows a germline mismatch at one end, possibly a read error. The CDR3: CASSSGLGTQYF. Here the CDR3 DNA reads TGTGCTAGCAGCTCGGGACTCGGGACCCAGTACTTC. The J gene is TRBJ2-5, the V gene TRBV7-7; the D gene is possibly TRBD2 (6 bases). This CDR3 has 12 amino acids. Germline assignment: CDR1 SSHAT and CDR2 FNYEAQ (reference sequence).